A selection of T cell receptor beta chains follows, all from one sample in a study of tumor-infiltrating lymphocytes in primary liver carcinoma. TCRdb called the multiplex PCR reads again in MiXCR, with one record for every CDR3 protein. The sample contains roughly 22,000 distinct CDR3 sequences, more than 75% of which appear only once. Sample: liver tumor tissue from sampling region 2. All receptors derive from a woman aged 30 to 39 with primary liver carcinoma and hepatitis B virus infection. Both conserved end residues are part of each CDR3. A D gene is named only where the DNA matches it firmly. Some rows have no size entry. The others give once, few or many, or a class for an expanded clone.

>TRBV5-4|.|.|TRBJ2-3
CASSIDGHPRPTETQYF
TGTGCCAGCAGCATAGACGGACACCCTCGACCCACAGAAACGCAGTATTTT
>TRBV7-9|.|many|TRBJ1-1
CASSLVTEAFF
TGTGCCAGCAGCTTAGTGACTGAAGCTTTCTTT
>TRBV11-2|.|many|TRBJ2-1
CASSLNDAYEQFF
TGTGCCAGCAGCTTAAATGATGCCTATGAGCAGTTCTTC
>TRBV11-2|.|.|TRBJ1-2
CVSSLMEADYGYTF
TGTGTCAGCAGCTTAATGGAAGCTGACTATGGCTACACCTTC
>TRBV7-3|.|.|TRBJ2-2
CASSLIGPRELFF
TGTGCCAGCAGCTTAATAGGTCCCCGGGAACTGTTTTTT
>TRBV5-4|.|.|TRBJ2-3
CVSSVDGHSPPTDTQYF
TGTGTCAGCAGCGTAGACGGACACTCTCCGCCCACAGATACGCAGTATTTT
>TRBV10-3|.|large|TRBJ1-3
CAISESVSGNTIYF
TGTGCCATCAGTGAGTCAGTTTCTGGAAACACCATATATTTT
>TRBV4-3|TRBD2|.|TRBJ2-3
CTSSQETVTGGRTGVTDTQYF
TGCACCAGCAGCCAAGAGACGGTAACTGGCGGGAGGACGGGGGTCACAGATACGCAGTATTTT
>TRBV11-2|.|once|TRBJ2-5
CASNLELETRYF
TGTGCCAGCAACTTAGAGTTAGAGACCCGGTACTTC
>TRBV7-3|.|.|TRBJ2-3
CASSPYIGGTDTQYF
TGTGCCAGCAGTCCCTATATAGGCGGCACAGATACACAGTATTTT
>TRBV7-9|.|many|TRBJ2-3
CASSLQGTDTQYF
TGTGCCAGCAGCTTACAGGGCACAGATACGCAGTATTTT
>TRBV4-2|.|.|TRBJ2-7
CTNNLGPYVYEQYF
TGTACCAACAACTTAGGGCCCTATGTCTACGAGCAGTACTTC
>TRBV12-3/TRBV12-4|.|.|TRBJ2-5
CASRTYPGREETQYF
TGTGCCAGCAGGACCTACCCCGGGAGAGAAGAGACCCAGTATTTC
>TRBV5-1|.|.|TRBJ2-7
CASSWDKTYEQHF
TGCGCCAGTAGCTGGGACAAGACCTACGAGCAGCACTTC
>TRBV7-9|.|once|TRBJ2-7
CASSFVAGEQYF
TGTGCCAGCAGCTTTGTTGCGGGAGAGCAGTACTTC
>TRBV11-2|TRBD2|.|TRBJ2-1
CVSISRLAGDFNEHFF
TGTGTCAGCATCTCTCGACTAGCGGGAGATTTCAATGAGCACTTCTTC
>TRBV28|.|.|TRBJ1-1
CASTRDGVNAAFF
TGTGCCAGCACTAGAGACGGGGTTAATGCAGCTTTCTTT
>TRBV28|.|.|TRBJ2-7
CASNSKPCGVTYDQYF
TGCGCCAGCAATTCAAAGCCTTGCGGGGTAACCTACGACCAGTACTTC
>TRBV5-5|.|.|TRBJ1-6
CASSLDACNSPLHF
TGTGCCAGCAGCTTGGATGCCTGTAATTCACCCCTCCACTTT
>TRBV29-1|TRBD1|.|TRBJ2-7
CRVEQGSVPRRDF
TGCCGGGTTGAACAGGGGTCCGTCCCCCGACGGGATTTC
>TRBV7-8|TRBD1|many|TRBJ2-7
CASSYPGQVLYEQYF
TGTGCCAGCAGCTACCCGGGACAGGTGCTCTACGAGCAGTACTTC
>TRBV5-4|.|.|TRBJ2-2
CASTLASGPAAGGTGELFF
TGTGCCAGCACCTTGGCCTCGGGACCCGCAGCAGGAGGCACCGGGGAGCTGTTTTTT
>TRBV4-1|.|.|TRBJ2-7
CASSPTSSYEQYF
TGCGCCAGCAGCCCAACTAGTTCCTACGAGCAGTACTTC
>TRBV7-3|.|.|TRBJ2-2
CASSLICPWELFF
TGTGCCAGCAGCTTAATATGTCCCTGGGAGCTGTTTTTT
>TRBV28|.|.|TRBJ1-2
CDSSQPPNYDYTF
TGTGACAGCAGTCAGCCTCCGAACTATGACTACACCTTC
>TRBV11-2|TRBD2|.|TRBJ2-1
CVSISRLAVDFNEQFF
TGTGTCAGCATCTCTCGACTAGCGGTAGATTTCAATGAGCAGTTCTTC
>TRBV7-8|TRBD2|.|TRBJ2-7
CAGSPLLAGEGLDEYF
TGTGCCGGCAGCCCATTACTAGCGGGCGAAGGCCTCGACGAGTACTTC
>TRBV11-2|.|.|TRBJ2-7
CASSPVGERYF
TGTGCCAGCAGTCCAGTCGGTGAGCGGTACTTC
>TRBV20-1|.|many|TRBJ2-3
CSVPTSTDTQYF
TGCAGTGTTCCTACTTCCACAGATACGCAGTATTTT
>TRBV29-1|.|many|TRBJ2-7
CSVEGANEQYF
TGCAGCGTTGAGGGGGCCAACGAGCAGTACTTC
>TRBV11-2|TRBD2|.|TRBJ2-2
CASSSPRAGGPNSGELFF
TGTGCCAGCAGCTCACCCCGAGCGGGAGGTCCGAACTCTGGGGAGCTGTTTTTT
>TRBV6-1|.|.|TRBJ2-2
CGSSETLPGGAANTGELFF
TGTGGCAGCAGTGAAACCCTTCCCGGAGGCGCCGCGAACACTGGGGAGCTGTTTTTT
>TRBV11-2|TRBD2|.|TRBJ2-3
CAGSSTFGTSGSFDTQYF
TGCGCCGGCAGCTCCACCTTTGGGACTAGCGGGAGTTTTGATACGCAGTATTTC
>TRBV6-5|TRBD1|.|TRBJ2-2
CVSNPRTGSTGELFF
TGCGTCAGCAATCCGCGGACAGGGTCCACCGGGGAGCTGTTTTTT
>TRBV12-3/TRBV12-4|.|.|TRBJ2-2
CDSQGWDTNTGELSF
TGTGACAGCCAGGGGTGGGACACGAACACCGGGGAGCTGTCTTTT
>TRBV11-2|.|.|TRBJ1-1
CASRARDWGRKRWSNTEAFF
TGTGCCAGCAGGGCTCGGGACTGGGGGCGTAAGAGGTGGAGTAACACTGAAGCTTTCTTT
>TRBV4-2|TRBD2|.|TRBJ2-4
CASSQTPAGFKNIQYF
TGTGCCAGCAGCCAAACTCCAGCGGGATTCAAAAACATTCAGTACTTC
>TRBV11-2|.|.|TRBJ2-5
CASNFLTTAAETKYF
TGTGCCAGCAACTTCTTGACGACAGCCGCTGAGACCAAGTACTTC
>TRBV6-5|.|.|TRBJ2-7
CASSYKDNNSCEQYF
TGTGCCAGCAGTTACAAGGACAACAACTCCTGCGAGCAGTACTTC
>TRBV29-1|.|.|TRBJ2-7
CSVGTMYGQYF
TGCAGCGTCGGGACAATGTATGGGCAGTACTTC
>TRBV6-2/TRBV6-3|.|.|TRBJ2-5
CASTCGPAERTQYF
TGTGCCAGCACTTGCGGCCCGGCCGAGCGAACCCAATACTTC
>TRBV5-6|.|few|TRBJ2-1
CASSPLAYNVQFF
TGTGCCAGCAGCCCATTGGCCTACAATGTGCAGTTCTTC
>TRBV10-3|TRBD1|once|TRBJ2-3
CATSEPGTGANTQYF
TGTGCCACCAGTGAACCCGGGACAGGGGCCAATACGCAATATTTT
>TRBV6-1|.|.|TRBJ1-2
CASSERFLVLISNYGYTF
TGTGCCAGCAGTGAACGGTTCCTGGTCCTTATATCTAATTATGGATACACCTTC
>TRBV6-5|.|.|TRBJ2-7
CASSYKDGSYYEQYF
TGTGCCAGCAGTTACAAGGACGGCTCCTACTACGAGCAGTACTTC